The subject of this entry is one T cell receptor (beta chain). The antigen is not known. This record comes from a study of cytomegalovirus exposure and HLA in healthy donors. Notes on the study in general: A classifier reportedly called cytomegalovirus status with high sensitivity and specificity. Solely CMV serostatus was available to characterize immune exposure. Most of the TCR beta V segments (in an earlier analysis) were productive either about 87% or about 30% of the time.

The study ran its PCR with 60 Vbeta and 13 Jbeta primers. In the authors' methods: The count from a later analysis was 65 million to 90 million unique TCR beta chains, about 10 million of them shared. Data came from immunoSEQ multiplex PCR; TCRdb stores just in-frame clones and leaves some out. V and J calls and clone size are those listed in that table; D and trimming were worked out from the DNA. Here the sample spans 180,000 or so clones, roughly four fifths being singletons. Germline CDR1 and CDR2: SEHNR and FQNEAQ (reference sequence). The V end lost 1 base, the J end lost 2 bases, and 14 bases lay between the germline ends. The CDR3 is made up of 16 amino acids.

This clonotype was sampled from a boy aged 2 to 10 in good health and CMV-seronegative. Sequenced: PBMCs. The chain has TRBV7-9 and TRBJ2-5; a possible D gene is TRBD1 (6 bases). CDR3 DNA sequence: TGTGCCAGCAGCTTAGGGTATAGGACAGTGCAAGAGACCCAGTACTTC. Translated, it gives CASSLGYRTVQETQYF.